A single sample is the source of the 25 T cell receptor beta chains below, sequenced in a study of early T cells in non-severe SARS-CoV-2 infection. TCRdb used MiXCR to reprocess the 5' RACE reads, holding one entry per CDR3 protein. Here the sample spans roughly 57,000 distinct CDR3 sequences, about an eighth being singletons. The source material was whole blood. The receptors were gathered from an adult who was a healthcare worker with PCR-confirmed SARS-CoV-2 infection or an uninfected control (not recorded which).

This clonotype has at least ten counts. The chain combines TRBV29-1 with TRBJ2-3; D is undetermined. The germline gives CDR1 SQVTM, CDR2 ANQGSEA. The CDR3 has 11 residues. V dropped 4 bases and J dropped 5 bases, with 7 bases sitting between them. In DNA form, the CDR3 reads TGCAGCGTTGTCGGCGTAGATACGCAGTATTTT. It encodes CSVVGVDTQYF.

There are many counts of this clonotype. The chain combines TRBV9 with TRBJ1-6, with 7 bases lining up with TRBD1. Germline V gene data show CDR1 as SGDLS and CDR2 as YYNGEE. This CDR3 is built from 16 residues. V trimming: 7 bases; J trimming: 7 bases; junction bases outside the gene matches: 14. This chain's CDR3 is CASSTPRTGLNSPLHF. The CDR3 coding sequence is TGTGCCAGCTCTACCCCCAGGACAGGCCTAAATTCACCCCTCCACTTT.

This clonotype has at least ten counts. V usage is TRBV5-4 and J usage is TRBJ2-7; 8 bases align to TRBD2. This CDR3 is 14 amino acids long. V trimming: 4 bases; J trimming: 4 bases; junction bases outside the gene matches: 7. Germline CDR1 is SGHNT and CDR2 is YYREEE (reference sequence). As DNA, the CDR3 is TGTGCCAGCAGCGCAAGCGGGGGACTGTACGAGCAGTACTTC. Translated, it gives CASSASGGLYEQYF.

The chain has TRBV10-3 and TRBJ2-1, with 7 nucleotides matching TRBD1. This CDR3 region has 14 residues. The germline CDR1 and CDR2 sequences are ENHRY and SYGVKD. The V gene end was trimmed by 7 bases and the J gene end by 4 bases; junction bases not matched to a gene: 7. CDR3: CAINPGTDYNEQFF. CDR3 in DNA: TGTGCCATCAACCCCGGGACAGATTACAATGAGCAGTTCTTC.

This clonotype was counted many times. The genes are TRBV10-3 and TRBJ2-3, with TRBD2 matching over 9 bases. V shed 4 bases, J shed 3 bases, and the junction held 2 bases outside the gene matches. From germline, CDR1 is ENHRY and CDR2 SYGVKD. This CDR3 region has 14 residues. The DNA for the CDR3 is TGTGCCATCAGTGGTACTAGCGGGACAGATACGCAGTATTTT. Protein sequence: CAISGTSGTDTQYF.

This clonotype was found many times. The genes are TRBV20-1 and TRBJ2-3; possibly TRBD1 or TRBD2 for D (5 bases each). V was shortened by 1 base and J by 3 bases, with 20 bases between the two germline ends. This CDR3 has 17 amino acids. Germline V CDR1 and CDR2: DFQATT, SNEGSKA (reference sequence). The CDR3 spells CSARGSPSRGGTDTQYF. In DNA, the CDR3 is TGCAGTGCTAGAGGATCTCCGAGCCGTGGGGGTACAGATACGCAGTATTTT.

The sample holds a few counts of this clonotype. The chain uses TRBV12-3 or TRBV12-4 and TRBJ2-5, with D tentatively TRBD2 (6 bases). This CDR3 contains 14 residues. With 6 bases removed from V and 2 bases from J, the gap between germline ends came to 13 bases. The CDR3 here is CASRDMAGQETQYF. The DNA for the CDR3 is TGTGCCAGCAGGGATATGGCGGGGCAAGAGACCCAGTACTTC.

This clonotype was counted many times. This rearrangement joins TRBV11-2 to TRBJ1-1, with TRBD1 matching 9 bases. Unmatched junction bases numbered 12, after V lost 5 bases and J lost 5 bases. Germline V gene data show CDR1 as SGHAT and CDR2 as FQNNGV. The CDR3 length is 16 residues. The CDR3 sequence: CASSQILPTGGTEAFF. CDR3 coding DNA: TGTGCCAGCAGCCAAATTCTACCGACAGGGGGGACTGAAGCTTTCTTT.

The rearrangement uses TRBV11-2 and TRBJ2-1; the D gene is possibly TRBD2 (6 bases). Germline CDR1 reads SGHAT; CDR2 reads FQNNGV. The CDR3 extends over 12 amino acids. V shed 4 bases and J shed 10 bases, with 11 bases lying between them. The CDR3 nucleotides read TGTGCCAGCAGCTCCCCTGGGAGGGAGCAGTTCTTC. It encodes CASSSPGREQFF.

This clonotype showed up just once. The V and J genes are TRBV29-1 and TRBJ2-5; D perhaps matches TRBD2 (6 bases). V was clipped by 7 bases and J by 2 bases, with 14 bases between them. The CDR3 sequence is 13 residues long. Germline-derived CDR1 and CDR2 are SQVTM and ANQGSEA. The CDR3 coding sequence is TGCAGCGCACCGGGACTCGGACAAGAGACCCAGTACTTC. Translated, it gives CSAPGLGQETQYF.

V usage is TRBV12-5 and J usage is TRBJ2-3; 7 bases line up with TRBD1. Germline CDR1 LGHNT, CDR2 FRNRAP. The CDR3 totals 15 residues. V was clipped by 7 bases and J by 2 bases; unmatched bases: 9. The CDR3 nucleotides are TGTGCTAGTGCCGCGACAGGGACCCTCACAGATACGCAGTATTTT. Protein: CASAATGTLTDTQYF.

At least ten counts were recorded for this clonotype. This chain joins TRBV30 and TRBJ2-2; no reliable D call. Per germline, CDR1 GTSNPN and CDR2 SVGIG (reference sequence). The CDR3 consists of 13 residues. The ends were cut back, 3 bases at V and 3 bases at J, with 8 bases in the middle. The CDR3 bases are TGTGCCTGGAGCAGTTCCCACACCGGGGAGCTGTTTTTT. Translation gives CAWSSSHTGELFF.

This clonotype has at least ten counts. The chain uses TRBV3-1 and TRBJ1-6; D gene ambiguous. Between the trimmed V and J ends, which lost 1 base and 6 bases, there was a span of 1 base. Germline CDR1 LGHDT, CDR2 YNNKEL (reference sequence). The CDR3 spans 12 residues. CDR3 coding DNA: TGTGCCAGCAGCCAAGGTAATTCACCCCTCCACTTT. Encoded protein: CASSQGNSPLHF.

V gene TRBV19 combines with J gene TRBJ2-2, with D tentatively TRBD1 or TRBD2 (7 bases each). The length of the CDR3 is 15 residues. V shed 6 bases and J shed 5 bases, with 16 bases lying between them. The germline CDR1 and CDR2 sequences are LNHDA and SQIVND (reference sequence). This CDR3 is CASSAGGAGTGELFF. The CDR3, as DNA: TGTGCCAGTAGCGCAGGGGGGGCCGGAACCGGGGAGCTGTTTTTT.

This clonotype has at least ten counts. The chain uses TRBV20-1 and TRBJ1-3; D unresolved. With 4 bases removed from V and 0 bases from J, the gap between germline ends came to 7 bases. The germline gives CDR1 DFQATT, CDR2 SNEGSKA (reference sequence). The CDR3 spans 13 residues. CDR3 in amino acids: CSANPSSGNTIYF. DNA for the CDR3: TGCAGTGCTAACCCGAGCTCTGGAAACACCATATATTTT.

V usage is TRBV27 and J usage is TRBJ1-4; 9 bases align to TRBD1. CDR1 is MNHEY and CDR2 is SMNVEV in the germline V gene (reference sequence). This CDR3 has 15 amino acids. J was trimmed by 3 bases and V by 7 bases; bases with no gene match: 6. The CDR3 DNA reads TGTGCCAGCAACACAGGGGGCGGATCTAATGAAAAACTGTTTTTT. Protein: CASNTGGGSNEKLFF.

The CDR3 bases are TGTGCCATCAGTGAGCCCCGACAGGGGAACAATGAGCAGTTCTTC. This encodes CAISEPRQGNNEQFF. This sequence joins TRBV10-3 and TRBJ2-1, with 8 bases lining up with TRBD1. J was trimmed by 5 bases and V by 2 bases; bases with no gene match: 5. CDR3 length: 15 amino acids. Per the germline V gene, CDR1 is ENHRY and CDR2 is SYGVKD.

V usage is TRBV9 and J usage is TRBJ2-5; no reliable D call. The germline gives CDR1 SGDLS, CDR2 YYNGEE. V lost 3 bases, J lost 2 bases, and 5 bases lay in between. The CDR3 sequence is 12 residues long. DNA of the CDR3: TGTGCCAGCAGCGGGGATCAAGAGACCCAGTACTTC. It is translated as CASSGDQETQYF.

This clonotype was recorded a few times. The chain links TRBV5-5 to TRBJ2-7; tentatively, D is TRBD1 (5 bases). V was clipped by 0 bases and J by 0 bases, with 19 bases between them. The CDR3 totals 18 residues. Looked up from germline, CDR1 is SGHKS and CDR2 is YYEKEE (reference sequence). This CDR3 is CASSLGLTQAISSYEQYF. CDR3 in DNA: TGTGCCAGCAGCTTGGGCCTAACACAGGCGATAAGCTCCTACGAGCAGTACTTC.

The genes are TRBV9 and TRBJ2-3; D possibly corresponds to TRBD2 (5 bases). Trimming left V 3 bases short and J 1 base short, with 12 bases between. The CDR3 consists of 15 residues. Germline CDR1 and CDR2: SGDLS and YYNGEE. Here the CDR3 DNA reads TGTGCCAGCAGCGGGACGGACGGGGGCACAGATACGCAGTATTTT. This sequence encodes CASSGTDGGTDTQYF. Supplemented by reference TRBV9 and TRBJ2-3, the full variable domain reads DSGVTQTPKHLITATGQRVTLRCSPRSGDLSVYWYQQSLDQGLQFLIQYYNGEERAKGNILERFSAQQFPDLHSELNLSSLELGDSALYFCASSGTDGGTDTQYFGPGTRLTVL.

This clonotype has just a few counts. This rearrangement joins TRBV7-2 to TRBJ2-1, with D uncertain. Germline CDR1 reads SGHTA; CDR2 reads FQGNSA. The length of the CDR3 is 11 residues. The ends were cut back, 5 bases at V and 4 bases at J, with 3 bases in the middle. The CDR3 sequence: CASSPYNEQFF. The CDR3 nucleotides read TGTGCCAGCAGCCCTTACAATGAGCAGTTCTTC.

The chain is built from TRBV6-5 and TRBJ1-5; TRBD1 aligns across 8 bases. CDR1 is MNHEY and CDR2 is SVGAGI in the germline V gene. This CDR3 region has 18 residues. J gave up 1 base and V 5 bases, and 13 bases lay outside the gene matches. The CDR3 protein is CASSPTRGRTGSNQPQHF. CDR3 DNA sequence: TGTGCCAGCAGTCCCACCCGAGGCAGGACAGGGAGCAATCAGCCCCAGCATTTT.

Only a few counts were recorded for this clonotype. The chain links TRBV30 to TRBJ1-1; 10 bases fit TRBD1. The CDR3 totals 14 residues. The V segment lost 4 bases and the J segment 5 bases; nucleotides outside the gene matches: 7. Germline lookup yields CDR1 GTSNPN and CDR2 SVGIG (reference sequence). CDR3 DNA sequence: TGTGCCTGGAAGTGGGAGGACAGGGGGACTGAAGCTTTCTTT. Amino acids: CAWKWEDRGTEAFF.

This clonotype was recorded at least ten times. V usage is TRBV20-1 and J usage is TRBJ1-3, with 9 bases identical to TRBD1. Germline CDR1 is DFQATT and CDR2 is SNEGSKA (reference sequence). Unmatched junction bases numbered 8, after V lost 5 bases and J lost 3 bases. This CDR3 is 15 amino acids long. The CDR3 sequence: CSAPGQGLDGNTIYF. DNA for the CDR3: TGCAGTGCTCCGGGACAGGGATTAGATGGAAACACCATATATTTT.

This clonotype was recorded many times. The V call is TRBV7-6, the J call TRBJ1-1; D is undetermined. Germline V gene data show CDR1 as SGHVS and CDR2 as FNYEAQ. CDR3 length: 14 residues. With 1 base removed from V and 3 bases from J, the gap between germline ends came to 9 bases. The CDR3 DNA is TGTGCCAGCAGCTTAGTGACCGGGGACACTGAAGCTTTCTTT. Encoded protein: CASSLVTGDTEAFF.